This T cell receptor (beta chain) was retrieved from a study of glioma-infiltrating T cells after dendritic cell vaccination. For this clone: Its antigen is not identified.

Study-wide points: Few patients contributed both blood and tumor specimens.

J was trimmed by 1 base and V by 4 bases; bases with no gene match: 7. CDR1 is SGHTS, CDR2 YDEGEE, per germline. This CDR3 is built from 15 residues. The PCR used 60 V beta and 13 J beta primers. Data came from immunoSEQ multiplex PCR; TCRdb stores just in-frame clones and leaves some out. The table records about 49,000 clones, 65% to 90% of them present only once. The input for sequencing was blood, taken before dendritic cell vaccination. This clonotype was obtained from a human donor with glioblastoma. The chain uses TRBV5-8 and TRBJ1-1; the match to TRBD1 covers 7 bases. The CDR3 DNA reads TGTGCCAGCAGCGAAGGCAGGGGGTGGAACACTGAAGCTTTCTTT. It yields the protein CASSEGRGWNTEAFF.